Listed below are T cell receptor beta chains from one sample, sequenced in a study of CD8 T cells in Susac syndrome. TCRdb fed the immunoSEQ multiplex PCR reads into MiXCR, producing one record per CDR3 protein. Of roughly 400,000 distinct CDR3 sequences detected, more than 70% appear once; the ten largest clones hold about 0.12%. Input material: CD8+ T cells from PBMCs. The receptors here all came from a human donor with multiple sclerosis. The CDR3 runs from the conserved cysteine through the conserved F or W. A D gene is named only where the DNA matches it firmly. Clone size appears in some rows only: once, few, many, or a class for an expanded clone.

-	TRBJ2-1	TRBV15	TRBD2	TGTGCCACCAGCAGAGATCGGGGGGAATTCTCCTACAATGAGCAGTTCTTC	CATSRDRGEFSYNEQFF
-	TRBJ2-1	TRBV20-1	-	TGCAGTGCTCCGGCCGGGGGACACAATTCCCATGAGCAGTTCTTC	CSAPAGGHNSHEQFF
-	TRBJ2-1	TRBV24-1	-	TGTGCCACCAGTCCCGGGACACACTACAATGAGCAGTTCTTC	CATSPGTHYNEQFF
-	TRBJ1-2	TRBV30	TRBD1	TGTGCCTGGATTTCGGGACAGGGGGATGCTAACTATGGCTACACCTTC	CAWISGQGDANYGYTF
-	TRBJ1-2	TRBV2	-	TGTGCCAGCTTCGGTCTGGCGGGATCTGACTATGGCTACACCTTC	CASFGLAGSDYGYTF
once	TRBJ2-3	TRBV5-1	TRBD2	TGCGCCAGCAGCTTGTACGGGACTAGCGGGGATTTTACGCAGTATTTT	CASSLYGTSGDFTQYF
-	TRBJ2-7	TRBV20-1	TRBD2	TGCAGTGCTAGAGAACTAGCGGGAGTATACGCCTACGAGCAGTACTTC	CSARELAGVYAYEQYF
few	TRBJ2-7	TRBV6-1	TRBD2	TGTGCCAGCAGCGAAATAGCGGGGGGTACCTACGAGCAGTACTTC	CASSEIAGGTYEQYF
-	TRBJ2-3	TRBV12-3/TRBV12-4	TRBD2	TGTGCCAGCACTCTACTAGCGGGGGGGCTCGGAGATACGCAGTATTTT	CASTLLAGGLGDTQYF
-	TRBJ2-1	TRBV6-5	TRBD1	TGTGCCAGCAGTTATACCGGGACAGGGGATGAGCAGTTCTTC	CASSYTGTGDEQFF
once	TRBJ1-1	TRBV5-5	-	TGTGCCAGCAGACCCTCGGTAAGCCTGGGCACTGAAGCTTTCTTT	CASRPSVSLGTEAFF
-	TRBJ2-2	TRBV4-1	-	TGCGCCAGCAGCGATTTAGACAGCAACACCGGGGAGCTGTTTTTT	CASSDLDSNTGELFF
-	TRBJ1-1	TRBV6-5	TRBD1	TGTGCCAGCAGTTACGGCGGGGACAGGTCCCCCGTTACTGAAGCTTTCTTT	CASSYGGDRSPVTEAFF
-	TRBJ2-1	TRBV12-3/TRBV12-4	-	TGTGCCAGCAGTTGGGAACTCAAGGGGTACAATGAGCAGTTCTTC	CASSWELKGYNEQFF